This T cell receptor beta chain was captured by sequencing in a study of blood T cell repertoires in COVID-19. Study overall: Sample material is recorded as cDNA or gDNA derived from T cells, B-cell-depleted T cells, or PBMCs.

Trimming took 5 bases from V and 2 from J; bases not matched to a gene: 6. Germline values: CDR1 SGHTA, CDR2 FQGNSA. The CDR3 extends over 15 amino acids. In the original analysis: Amplification from reference gene primers served as the basis for estimated nucleated cell counts. The data were produced by immunoSEQ multiplex PCR, yet TCRdb's version contains in-frame clones alone and is incomplete. That table is the source of V, J and clone size, and D and trimming were worked out from the DNA. The table records more than 65,000 clones, more than 75% of them present only once. The chain has TRBV7-2 and TRBJ2-7, with TRBD1 identical over 10 bases. Specimen: peripheral blood. The sequence derives from a man aged 50 to 59 with active COVID-19. The chain's CDR3 is CASSQLGQGAYEQYF. CDR3 in DNA: TGTGCCAGCAGCCAACTTGGACAGGGGGCCTACGAGCAGTACTTC.